Following are 30 T cell receptor beta chains from one sample sequenced in a study of cytotoxic CD8 clonotypes in ibrutinib-treated CLL. The data were produced by immunoSEQ multiplex PCR, yet TCRdb's version contains in-frame clones alone and is incomplete. The table has fewer than 150,000 clones, approximately 81% seen once. Here the sequenced sample was PBMCs, taken after 24 months of ibrutinib treatment. Receptor source: a human donor with chronic lymphocytic leukemia.

In its sample, this clone was seen a few times. V and J are TRBV7-2 and TRBJ1-2; no reliable D call. The CDR3 sequence is 13 residues long. Germline V gene data show CDR1 as SGHTA and CDR2 as FQGNSA. The ends were cut back, 1 base at V and 2 bases at J, with 5 bases in the middle. The CDR3 DNA follows: TGTGCCAGCAGCTTAGGCATAAACTATGGCTACACCTTC. Translating it yields CASSLGINYGYTF.

The CDR3 nucleotides read TGCGCCAGCAGCCTCGACAGCAATAATAATTCACCCCTCCACTTT. It codes for CASSLDSNNNSPLHF. V and J are TRBV4-1 and TRBJ1-6; D is possibly TRBD1 (5 bases). V gave up 4 bases and J gave up 5 bases, with 12 bases separating them. Germline CDR1 is MGHRA and CDR2 is YSYEKL. The CDR3 loop spans 15 amino acids.

This rearrangement joins TRBV20-1 to TRBJ2-1; D gene ambiguous. The germline V gene has CDR1 DFQATT and CDR2 SNEGSKA (reference sequence). V lost 3 bases and J lost 6, with 6 bases in between. The CDR3 has 11 residues. The CDR3 DNA follows: TGCAGTGCTAGCTGGCGCAATGAGCAGTTCTTC. It codes for CSASWRNEQFF.

The CDR3 bases are TGTGCCAGCAGCGTAGGAGCTCGTATGCGGGCTAGCGGGGATTTAGAGACCCAGTACTTC. Translation: CASSVGARMRASGDLETQYF. V usage is TRBV9 and J usage is TRBJ2-5; 9 bases map to TRBD2. Trimming at V came to 0 bases and at J to 4 bases, leaving 19 bases not matched to a gene. Germline loops: CDR1 SGDLS, CDR2 YYNGEE. This CDR3 has 20 amino acids.

To note about this clone: A junction boundary mismatches the germline segment, possibly from a read error. V gene TRBV19 combines with J gene TRBJ1-6, with D possibly matching TRBD1 (5 bases). The CDR3 consists of 14 residues. Germline V lookup: CDR1 LNHDA, CDR2 SQIVND (reference sequence). The CDR3 here is CASNRVGDNSPLHF. The CDR3 bases are TGTGCCAGTAATCGGGTGGGGGATAACTCACCCCTCCACTTT. Complete variable domain (other parts from reference TRBV19 and TRBJ1-6): DGGITQSPKYLFRKEGQNVTLSCEQNLNHDAMYWYRQDPGQGLRLIYYSQIVNDFQKGDIAEGYSVSREKKESFPLTVTSAQKNPTAFYLCASNRVGDNSPLHFGNGTRLTVT.

V and J are TRBV9 and TRBJ2-3; D may be TRBD2 (6 bases). V was trimmed by 3 bases and J by 2 bases, leaving 13 bases between them. CDR3 length equals 15 residues. CDR1 and CDR2 from the germline V gene are SGDLS and YYNGEE. The CDR3 coding sequence is TGTGCCAGCAGCGCGTTAAGGGGACTCACAGATACGCAGTATTTT. It codes for CASSALRGLTDTQYF.

The chain is built from TRBV6-1 and TRBJ2-7, with D perhaps matching TRBD1 (6 bases). V lost 0 bases and J lost 2, with 14 bases in between. CDR1 and CDR2 from the germline V gene are MNHNS and SASEGT. CDR3 length: 16 residues. The CDR3 protein is CASSEALDRSAYEQYF. CDR3 coding DNA: TGTGCCAGCAGTGAAGCGCTCGACAGGTCCGCCTACGAGCAGTACTTC.

The chain uses TRBV19 and TRBJ2-3, with a weak D call TRBD2 (7 bases). CDR1 is LNHDA and CDR2 is SQIVND in the germline V gene (reference sequence). The germline V and J ends were trimmed by 3 bases and 4 bases, with 14 bases remaining between them. The CDR3 is 15 amino acids. The chain's CDR3 is CASSMRRGAADTQYF. The CDR3, as DNA: TGTGCCAGTAGTATGAGACGGGGGGCCGCAGATACGCAGTATTTT.

This clone showed up just a few times. The chain combines TRBV7-2 with TRBJ2-2; D ambiguous. The germline V gene encodes CDR1 SGHTA and CDR2 FQGNSA. The CDR3 is made up of 12 amino acids. Trimming shortened V by 4 bases and J by 3 bases, and 3 bases separated the two germline ends. DNA for the CDR3: TGTGCCAGCAGCTATTACACCGGGGAGCTGTTTTTT. Protein product: CASSYYTGELFF.

For the CDR3, the DNA is TGTGCCAGTGACACCGGGACAGGGGGATATGGCTACACCTTC. It translates to CASDTGTGGYGYTF. The J gene is TRBJ1-2, the V gene TRBV19; 11 positions match TRBD1. Germline CDR1 LNHDA, CDR2 SQIVND (reference sequence). V lost 8 bases, J lost 5 bases, and 7 bases stayed unmatched. The CDR3 consists of 14 residues.

The rearrangement links TRBV7-7 to TRBJ2-5; D might be TRBD2 (5 bases). This CDR3 comprises 15 residues. V lost 3 bases and J lost 5, with 16 bases in between. CDR1 is SSHAT, CDR2 FNYEAQ, per germline (reference sequence). The CDR3 sequence: CASSFLGSGGETQYF. The CDR3 DNA reads TGTGCCAGCAGCTTTCTTGGGTCGGGCGGGGAGACCCAGTACTTC.

The gene calls are TRBV19 and TRBJ1-4; no clear D. Trimming took off 5 bases at V and 2 bases at J, with 6 bases between the two ends. Germline V gene lookup returns CDR1 LNHDA and CDR2 SQIVND (reference sequence). This CDR3 contains 13 residues. As DNA, the CDR3 is TGTGCCAGTAGTCCACGGACTAATGAAAAACTGTTTTTT. Translation: CASSPRTNEKLFF.

This chain links TRBV5-1 with TRBJ2-1; 8 bases map to TRBD2. Germline V CDR1 and CDR2: SGHRS, YFSETQ. J gave up 4 bases and V 7 bases, and 7 bases lay outside the gene matches. CDR3 length: 14 residues. The DNA for the CDR3 is TGCGCCAGCCGCCGGGGGGGCCAGTACAATGAGCAGTTCTTC. Its translation is CASRRGGQYNEQFF.

V is TRBV5-1 and J is TRBJ1-5, with 7 bases matching TRBD1. The V gene's germline CDR1 is SGHRS and CDR2 YFSETQ. V dropped 4 bases and J dropped 4; count of bases not matched to a gene: 5. This CDR3 has 14 residues. CDR3 amino acids: CASSPGTENQPQHF. In DNA, the CDR3 is TGCGCCAGCAGCCCCGGGACAGAGAATCAGCCCCAGCATTTT.

The chain couples TRBV13 to TRBJ2-3, with a tentative D call TRBD1 (5 bases). CDR3 length: 15 amino acids. The germline CDR1 and CDR2 sequences are PRHDT and FYEKMQ (reference sequence). The V end was cut by 2 bases, the J end by 0 bases, with 9 bases between. The CDR3, as DNA: TGTGCCAGCAGCTTACGACAGCTCAGCACAGATACGCAGTATTTT. Its protein is CASSLRQLSTDTQYF.

The rearrangement links TRBV28 to TRBJ2-5, with 7 bases identical to TRBD2. Trimming cost V 2 bases and J 3 bases; bases outside gene matches: 3. CDR3 length equals 14 residues. The V gene's germline CDR1 is MDHEN and CDR2 SYDVKM. The CDR3 nucleotides read TGTGCCAGCAGTTTACTGGGGACTAAAGAGACCCAGTACTTC. This encodes CASSLLGTKETQYF.

This chain connects TRBV29-1 to TRBJ1-1, with a tentative D call TRBD1 (6 bases). The V and J ends lost 1 base and 1 base respectively, with 16 bases between them. The CDR3 extends over 16 amino acids. Per germline, CDR1 SQVTM and CDR2 ANQGSEA. CDR3 in amino acids: CSVEVLGGPENTEAFF. The DNA of the CDR3 is TGCAGCGTTGAAGTGCTAGGGGGGCCAGAGAACACTGAAGCTTTCTTT.

CDR3 amino acids: CASSKLGRGTDGGGYTF. CDR3 nucleotide sequence: TGTGCCAGCAGCAAACTAGGCCGGGGGACTGACGGGGGAGGCTACACCTTC. V gene TRBV27 combines with J gene TRBJ1-2, with a tentative D call TRBD1 (5 bases). CDR1 is MNHEY, CDR2 SMNVEV, per germline (reference sequence). V was pared by 6 bases and J by 8 bases, with 28 bases between. The CDR3 has 17 residues.

The rearrangement uses TRBV12-5 and TRBJ1-4; the D is unclear. This CDR3 has 13 residues. V dropped 6 bases and J dropped 11 bases, with 16 bases sitting between them. The germline CDR1 and CDR2 sequences are LGHNT and FRNRAP. This CDR3 is CASGPHRNWKLFF. CDR3 coding DNA: TGTGCTAGTGGCCCCCACCGGAATTGGAAACTGTTTTTT. Full variable domain (outside the CDR3, taken from reference TRBV12-5 and TRBJ1-4): DARVTQTPRHKVTEMGQEVTMRCQPILGHNTVFWYRQTMMQGLELLAYFRNRAPLDDSGMPKDRFSAEMPDATLATLKIQPSEPRDSAVYFCASGPHRNWKLFFGSGTQLSVL.

The rearrangement uses TRBV5-1 and TRBJ1-4, with 7 bases fitting TRBD1. Trimming at V came to 3 bases and at J to 10 bases, leaving 15 bases not matched to a gene. CDR3 length: 16 residues. Germline CDR1 and CDR2: SGHRS and YFSETQ. CDR3 sequence reads: CASSSGQGEPPGKLFF. As DNA, the CDR3 is TGCGCCAGCAGCTCGGGGCAGGGGGAACCCCCGGGAAAACTGTTTTTT.

This chain joins TRBV7-2 and TRBJ2-2; no clear D. The CDR3 spans 13 residues. The ends were cut back, 4 bases at V and 4 bases at J, with 7 bases in the middle. The germline V gene has CDR1 SGHTA and CDR2 FQGNSA. CDR3 region: CASSSVPTGELFF. In DNA form, the CDR3 reads TGTGCCAGCAGCTCCGTCCCCACCGGGGAGCTGTTTTTT.

The chain couples TRBV5-6 to TRBJ1-6, with 7 bases that match TRBD1. CDR1 is SGHDT and CDR2 is YYEEEE in the germline V gene. V lost 0 bases and J lost 10; bases outside the gene matches: 10. The CDR3 is 16 amino acids. CDR3 protein: CASSLAGEGARSPLHF. In nucleotides, the CDR3 is TGTGCCAGCAGCTTGGCCGGGGAGGGGGCGCGATCACCCCTCCACTTT.

This sequence joins TRBV7-7 and TRBJ2-3, with TRBD2 matching 11 bases. Germline V gene data show CDR1 as SSHAT and CDR2 as FNYEAQ (reference sequence). V lost 0 bases and J lost 6; bases outside the gene matches: 2. This CDR3 spans 15 amino acids. CDR3 in amino acids: CASSLAPSGGDTQYF. Written as DNA, the CDR3 is TGTGCCAGCAGCTTAGCACCTAGCGGGGGGGATACGCAGTATTTT. The whole variable domain, remainder taken from reference TRBV7-7 and TRBJ2-3, is GAGVSQSPRYKVTKRGQDVTLRCDPISSHATLYWYQQALGQGPEFLTYFNYEAQPDKSGLPSDRFSAERPEGSISTLTIQRTEQRDSAMYRCASSLAPSGGDTQYFGPGTRLTVL.

The chain joins TRBV19 to TRBJ2-1; 10 bases agree with TRBD2. CDR1 and CDR2 from the germline V gene are LNHDA and SQIVND (reference sequence). The CDR3 has 18 residues. After removal of 3 bases from V and 0 bases from J, the junction contained 8 bases not matched to a gene. The CDR3: CASSIGLAAASSYNEQFF. CDR3 sequence (DNA): TGTGCCAGTAGTATCGGACTAGCGGCTGCTAGCTCCTACAATGAGCAGTTCTTC.

The chain joins TRBV9 to TRBJ2-7, with D maybe TRBD2 (6 bases). The CDR3 has 15 amino acids. In germline, CDR1 is SGDLS, CDR2 YYNGEE. The ends were cut back, 2 bases at V and 0 bases at J, with 12 bases in the middle. The CDR3, as DNA: TGTGCCAGCAGCGTTGGGACTCAAAGCTCCTACGAGCAGTACTTC. Its protein is CASSVGTQSSYEQYF.

The chain is built from TRBV5-6 and TRBJ2-1; perhaps TRBD1 as D (6 bases). In germline, CDR1 is SGHDT, CDR2 YYEEEE. V was trimmed by 1 base and J by 5 bases, leaving 16 bases between them. This CDR3 has 16 residues. CDR3 loop: CASSLLQGVGHNEQFF. The CDR3 DNA sequence: TGTGCCAGCAGCTTGTTACAGGGAGTGGGACACAATGAGCAGTTCTTC. Full variable domain (rest looked up from reference TRBV5-6 and TRBJ2-1): DAGVTQSPTHLIKTRGQQVTLRCSPKSGHDTVSWYQQALGQGPQFIFQYYEEEERQRGNFPDRFSGHQFPNYSSELNVNALLLGDSALYLCASSLLQGVGHNEQFFGPGTRLTVL.

The chain recombines TRBV7-2 with TRBJ1-6; D perhaps matches TRBD1 (5 bases). V lost 5 bases, J lost 6 bases, and 14 bases lay in between. The length of the CDR3 is 15 residues. The germline CDR1 and CDR2 sequences are SGHTA and FQGNSA. The CDR3 DNA reads TGTGCCAGCAGCCGCAGACAGAATTCTAATTCACCCCTCCACTTT. Its protein is CASSRRQNSNSPLHF.

This clone was recorded a few times. The chain uses TRBV28 and TRBJ1-5, with 8 bases fitting TRBD1. The CDR3 consists of 16 residues. The germline V gene has CDR1 MDHEN and CDR2 SYDVKM. V lost 5 bases, J lost 7 bases, and 13 bases stayed unmatched. CDR3: CASSLPDRGSLQPQHF. Written as DNA, the CDR3 is TGTGCCAGCAGTCTGCCCGACAGGGGTAGTTTACAGCCCCAGCATTTT.

The chain links TRBV7-9 to TRBJ1-1; 9 nucleotides agree with TRBD1. Unmatched junction bases numbered 8, after V lost 3 bases and J lost 6 bases. Germline V gives CDR1 SEHNR, CDR2 FQNEAQ (reference sequence). CDR3 length equals 15 residues. CDR3 sequence: CASSLATGGPAEAFF. Written as DNA, the CDR3 is TGTGCCAGCAGCTTGGCTACAGGGGGCCCCGCTGAAGCTTTCTTT.

This sequence joins TRBV25-1 and TRBJ2-7; possible D gene TRBD1, 5 bases. Germline values: CDR1 MGHDK, CDR2 SYGVNS. CDR3 size: 13 residues. Trimming took off 4 bases at V and 5 bases at J, with 12 bases between the two ends. The CDR3 sequence is CASSGYQGNEQYF. In DNA, the CDR3 is TGTGCCAGCAGTGGATATCAGGGAAACGAGCAGTACTTC.